This TCR beta chain is drawn from a study of blood T cell repertoires in COVID-19. Overall study context: Whether acute or convalescent, the COVID-19 samples came from the United States, Italy and Spain. From T cells, B-cell-depleted T cells, or PBMCs came the material, which was cDNA or gDNA.

Two negative PCRs, clearance, or symptom resolution were required of recovered Cohort 3 donors. The authors' processing: Researchers report that nucleated cell counts were estimated from reference gene primer amplification. TCRdb keeps only in-frame clones here, not all; method: immunoSEQ multiplex PCR. V and J calls and clone size are those listed in that table; D and trimming were worked out from the DNA. There are around 480,000 clones in the sample; roughly 90% occur only once, and roughly 0.7% lies in the top ten. This CDR3 contains 16 residues. Unmatched junction bases numbered 18, after V lost 10 bases and J lost 6 bases. Germline V lookup: CDR1 SEHNR, CDR2 FQNEAQ (reference sequence).

Sequencing used PBMCs or T cells enriched from blood (not recorded which). The rearrangement links TRBV7-9 to TRBJ1-2; TRBD1 matches at 9 bases. The sequence derives from a woman aged 18-35 years who had recovered from COVID-19. The CDR3 DNA sequence: TGTGCCACCCGACCGCGGCCGGGACAGGGAGGTGATGGCTACACCTTC. Protein product: CATRPRPGQGGDGYTF.